Described below is a single T cell receptor beta chain sequence and its context. Its specificity is not known. This specimen comes from a study of cytomegalovirus exposure and HLA in healthy donors. Study as a whole: Prior work identified 95 million to 120 million unique TCR beta sequences in roughly 180 million T cells.

Study results and caveats: 87-base-pair reads could not separate some V segments, including TRBV6-2 and TRBV6-3. Reported results showed that the classifier diagnosed cytomegalovirus status with high specificity and sensitivity.

Healthy bone marrow donors made up the cohort. CDR3 length equals 15 residues. Trimming removed 6 bases at V and 7 bases at J, with 19 bases between. Per the germline V gene, CDR1 is MRHNA and CDR2 is SNTAGT. This PCR relied on a set of 60 Vbeta primers and 13 Jbeta primers. TCRdb keeps only in-frame clones here, not all; method: immunoSEQ multiplex PCR. Among 170,000 or so clones listed, 77% were seen once. The chain links TRBV6-4 to TRBJ2-1; D may be TRBD2 (6 bases). The sequenced material came from PBMCs. This sequence originates from a woman aged 25 to 39 in good health and CMV-seropositive. The CDR3 protein is CASRSRDSLGNEQFF. The CDR3, as DNA: TGTGCCAGCAGATCCCGGGACTCCCTGGGGAATGAGCAGTTCTTC.